Below are 6 T cell receptor beta chains sequenced from a single sample in a study of CD8+CD57+ T cells in acquired aplastic anemia. According to the study, genomic DNA was the template for TCR beta VDJ and CDR3 profiling. One entry per CDR3 protein, called by TCRdb with MiXCR from the reads. The table shows about 160,000 distinct CDR3 sequences, with approximately 40% occurring only once. Sequenced sample: sorted CD4+, CD8+, or CD8+CD57+ T cells (not recorded which) from PBMCs. Receptors originate from a human donor in good health.

This clonotype was seen at least ten times. This sequence joins TRBV5-5 and TRBJ2-5; D remains ambiguous. V gave up 2 bases and J gave up 5 bases, with 19 bases separating them. This CDR3 spans 16 amino acids. CDR1 and CDR2 (germline): SGHKS, YYEKEE (reference sequence). The CDR3 DNA is TGTGCCAGCAGCTTTATAACGTTGACCAGAATGGAGACCCAGTACTTC. This encodes CASSFITLTRMETQYF.

This clonotype was recorded at least ten times. V gene TRBV29-1 combines with J gene TRBJ1-6; 7 bases are a match to TRBD1. CDR3 size: 19 residues. In germline, CDR1 is SQVTM, CDR2 ANQGSEA. The junction had 15 bases not matched to a gene; V was cut back by 4 bases and J by 0 bases. CDR3 protein: CSVGGTPGQRSSYNSPLHF. Written as DNA, the CDR3 is TGCAGCGTTGGGGGGACTCCGGGACAGCGGAGCTCCTATAATTCACCCCTCCACTTT.

This clonotype was detected ten times or more. The chain links TRBV12-3 or TRBV12-4 to TRBJ1-1; TRBD1 matches 7 bases. The CDR3 is made up of 14 amino acids. With 8 bases clipped from V and 5 bases from J, the junction kept 11 bases outside the gene matches. This CDR3 is CASSITTGPTEAFF. CDR3 sequence (DNA): TGTGCCAGCTCGATCACGACAGGGCCTACTGAAGCTTTCTTT.

The genes are TRBV4-3 and TRBJ2-7, with D maybe TRBD2 (5 bases). From germline, CDR1 is LGHNA and CDR2 YSLEER. The CDR3 totals 15 residues. Trimming pared 0 bases from V and 2 bases from J, leaving 11 bases between. This CDR3 is CASSQDTGKAYEQYF. For the CDR3, the DNA is TGCGCCAGCAGCCAAGATACCGGGAAAGCCTACGAGCAGTACTTC.

This clonotype was seen at least ten times. The rearrangement joins TRBV12-3 or TRBV12-4 to TRBJ1-3; 7 nucleotides align to TRBD1. Unmatched junction bases numbered 4, after V lost 5 bases and J lost 0 bases. The CDR3 is made up of 15 amino acids. The CDR3 sequence is CASSGTDHSGNTIYF. The CDR3, as DNA: TGTGCCAGCAGTGGGACAGACCACTCTGGAAACACCATATATTTT.

This clonotype was seen repeatedly, ten times or more. The chain has TRBV30 and TRBJ2-5; D uncertain. Germline values: CDR1 GTSNPN, CDR2 SVGIG (reference sequence). Trimming stripped 3 bases from V and 5 bases from J, with 19 bases between. The CDR3 contains 15 residues. The CDR3 reads CAWRPVWGTMETQYF. CDR3 DNA: TGTGCCTGGAGGCCTGTTTGGGGTACGATGGAGACCCAGTACTTC.